This T cell receptor beta chain was recovered during a study of blood T cell repertoires in COVID-19. Study in general: There were acute and convalescent COVID-19 samples, and they came from the United States, Italy and Spain. PBMCs, B-cell-depleted T cells, or T cells were the source of the cDNA or gDNA that made up the material.

Data came from immunoSEQ multiplex PCR; TCRdb stores just in-frame clones and leaves some out. Seen here are under 150,000 clones, 88% observed once, and the top ten hold almost 8.5%. Germline CDR1 LNHNV, CDR2 YYDKDF (reference sequence). This CDR3 has 15 residues. Between the trimmed V and J ends, which lost 0 bases and 3 bases, there was a span of 10 bases. The sample taken for sequencing was peripheral blood. The rearrangement joins TRBV15 to TRBJ2-3; weak D call: TRBD1 (6 bases). This clonotype was obtained from a woman in her seventies who had recovered from COVID-19. The CDR3 DNA reads TGTGCCACCAGCAGAGACAGACAGGTGACAGATACGCAGTATTTT. Its protein product is CATSRDRQVTDTQYF.